This T cell receptor delta chain came from a study of gamma-delta chains in newborns, infants, children. Background on the study: Microbial exposure reportedly drives polyclonal innate γδ T cell expansion after birth.

V dropped 1 base and J dropped 0; count of bases not matched to a gene: 18. Germline-derived CDR1 and CDR2 are GEAIGNYY and EKD. This CDR3 comprises 20 residues. TCRdb reprocessed the reads using CATT. The table has about 10,000 delta-chain clones, 8.5% to 9% seen once. Sequencing input: blood. This TCR was sampled from a child who was a newborn, infant or young child, either healthy, febrile or measles-vaccinated (not recorded which). V usage is TRDV2 and J usage is TRDJ1, with 8 bases aligning to TRDD3. The CDR3: CACDTLGSGGINPYTDKLIF. CDR3 nucleotide sequence: TGTGCCTGTGACACTCTTGGATCTGGGGGGATAAACCCGTACACCGATAAACTCATCTTT.